The source of this T cell receptor (beta chain) is a study of blood T cell repertoires in COVID-19. This CDR3 is 19 amino acids long. Self-reported history from a screening survey and questionnaire set each donor's cohort. Under the authors' procedure: Researchers report that nucleated cell counts were estimated from reference gene primer amplification. This table comes from immunoSEQ multiplex PCR, and its TCRdb copy is limited to in-frame clones, with some not included. D and trimming come from the DNA, and the V and J calls and clone size come from that table. The sample includes around 260,000 clones, under 90% of them seen just once.

The sequencing sample was made of PBMCs or T cells enriched from blood (not recorded which). This clonotype was obtained from a man between 25 and 39 years old with acute COVID-19. The chain recombines TRBV21-1 with TRBJ2-1; the listed D gene, TRBD1, was not tested against the DNA. TRBV21-1 is deemed a pseudogene. In nucleotides, the CDR3 is TGTGCCAGCAGCAAATGGGGGCTTAGAGGATTCTGCTCCTACAATGAGCAGTTCTTC. Encoded protein: CASSKWGLRGFCSYNEQFF.